This T cell receptor (beta chain) was identified during a study of blood T cell repertoires in COVID-19. Study overall: T cells, B-cell-depleted T cells, or PBMCs supplied cDNA or gDNA.

The CDR3 spans 13 residues. CDR1 and CDR2 from the germline V gene are SGHRS and YFSETQ. Trimming took off 4 bases at V and 3 bases at J, with 10 bases between the two ends. In the original workflow: Reference gene primer amplification gave estimated nucleated cell counts. Assay used: immunoSEQ multiplex PCR; TCRdb lists only in-frame clones, some missing. The D gene and trimming were derived from the DNA, and the V and J assignments and clone size from that table. The sample has around 100,000 clones, more than 75% seen once. The chain employs TRBV5-1 and TRBJ1-2, with D maybe TRBD1 (6 bases). Source material: peripheral blood. The TCR was taken from a man aged 60-69 years with acute or convalescent COVID-19. The CDR3 sequence is CASSPDRYYGYTF. DNA of the CDR3: TGCGCCAGCAGCCCCGACAGGTACTATGGCTACACCTTC.